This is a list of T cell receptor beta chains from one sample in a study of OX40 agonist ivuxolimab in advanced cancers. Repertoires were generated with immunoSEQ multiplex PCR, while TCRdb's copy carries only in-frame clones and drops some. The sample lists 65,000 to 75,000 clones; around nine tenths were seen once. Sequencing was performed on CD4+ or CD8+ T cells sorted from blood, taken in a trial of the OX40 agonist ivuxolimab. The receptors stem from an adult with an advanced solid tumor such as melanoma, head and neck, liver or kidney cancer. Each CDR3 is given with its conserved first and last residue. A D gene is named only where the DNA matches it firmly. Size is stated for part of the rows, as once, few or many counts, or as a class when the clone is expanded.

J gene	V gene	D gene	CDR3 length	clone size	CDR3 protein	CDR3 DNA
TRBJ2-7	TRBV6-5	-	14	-	CASSYAGRPYEQYF	TGTGCCAGCAGTTACGCGGGACGGCCCTACGAGCAGTACTTC
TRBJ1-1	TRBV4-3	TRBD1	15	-	CASSLIQGVHTEAFF	TGCGCCAGCAGCCTAATACAGGGGGTCCACACTGAAGCTTTCTTT
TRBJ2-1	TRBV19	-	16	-	CASSPRDRTTYNEQFF	TGTGCCAGTAGTCCCCGGGACCGCACCACCTACAATGAGCAGTTCTTC
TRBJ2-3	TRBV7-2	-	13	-	CASSGTPADTQYF	TGTGCCAGCAGCGGGACTCCGGCAGATACGCAGTATTTT
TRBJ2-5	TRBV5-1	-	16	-	CASSLAGGGREETQYF	TGCGCCAGCAGCTTGGCTGGAGGGGGCCGTGAAGAGACCCAGTACTTC
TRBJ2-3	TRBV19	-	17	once	CASSTNLLGWGTDTQYF	TGTGCCAGTAGTACTAACCTTTTGGGATGGGGCACAGATACGCAGTATTTT
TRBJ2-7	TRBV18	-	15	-	CASSPYSAGSYEQYF	TGTGCCAGCTCACCTTACTCGGCGGGATCCTACGAGCAGTACTTC
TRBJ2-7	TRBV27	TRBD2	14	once	CASRTGLVPYEQYF	TGTGCCAGCAGAACAGGACTAGTCCCCTACGAGCAGTACTTC
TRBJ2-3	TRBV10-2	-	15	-	CASSDMGGRTDTQYF	TGCGCCAGCAGTGATATGGGGGGGCGTACAGATACGCAGTATTTT
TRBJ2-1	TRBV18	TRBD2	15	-	CASSPGTSGYNEQFF	TGTGCCAGCTCACCCGGGACTAGCGGCTACAATGAGCAGTTCTTC
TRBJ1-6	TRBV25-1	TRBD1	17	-	CASSEDRGGPDNSPLHF	TGTGCCAGCAGTGAAGACAGGGGAGGACCGGATAATTCACCCCTCCACTTT
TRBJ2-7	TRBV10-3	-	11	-	CAISEYYEQYF	TGTGCCATCAGTGAGTACTACGAGCAGTACTTC
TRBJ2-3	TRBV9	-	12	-	CASSVATDTQYF	TGTGCCAGCAGCGTAGCGACAGATACGCAGTATTTT
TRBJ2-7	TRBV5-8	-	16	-	CASSPLGGRAPGEQYF	TGTGCCAGCAGCCCCCTGGGGGGTAGGGCTCCGGGGGAGCAGTACTTC
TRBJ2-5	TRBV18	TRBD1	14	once	CASSSGQVQETQYF	TGTGCCAGCTCATCAGGACAGGTCCAAGAGACCCAGTACTTC
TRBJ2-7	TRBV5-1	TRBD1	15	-	CASSLTGTGGFEQYF	TGCGCCAGCAGCTTGACCGGGACAGGGGGCTTCGAGCAGTACTTC
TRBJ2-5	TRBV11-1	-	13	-	CASSLASQETQYF	TGTGCCAGCAGCTTAGCGTCCCAAGAGACCCAGTACTTC
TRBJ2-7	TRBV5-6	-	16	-	CASSLEGLAYSYEQYF	TGTGCCAGCAGCTTGGAAGGGTTAGCGTACTCCTACGAGCAGTACTTC
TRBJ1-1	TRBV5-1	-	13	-	CASSPDGNTEAFF	TGCGCCAGCAGCCCTGACGGCAACACTGAAGCTTTCTTT
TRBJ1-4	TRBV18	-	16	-	CASSSRQSATNEKLFF	TGTGCCAGCTCATCCCGACAGTCTGCAACTAATGAAAAACTGTTTTTT
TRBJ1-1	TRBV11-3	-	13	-	CASSLQRGTEAFF	TGTGCCAGCAGCTTACAAAGGGGTACTGAAGCTTTCTTT
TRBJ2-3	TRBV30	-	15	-	CAWSVLGVGTDTQYF	TGTGCCTGGAGTGTACTCGGTGTTGGGACAGATACGCAGTATTTT
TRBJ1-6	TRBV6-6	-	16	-	CASSYNSPGGGSPLHF	TGTGCCAGCAGTTACAATTCCCCCGGGGGTGGTTCACCCCTCCACTTT
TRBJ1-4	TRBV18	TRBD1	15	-	CASSPTGTGNEKLFF	TGTGCCAGCTCACCAACCGGGACAGGGAACGAAAAACTGTTTTTT
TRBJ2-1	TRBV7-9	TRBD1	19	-	CASSLPTGDRGYSYNEQFF	TGTGCCAGCAGCTTACCCACGGGTGACAGGGGGTACTCCTACAATGAGCAGTTCTTC
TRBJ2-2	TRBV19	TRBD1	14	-	CASSIGQGAGELFF	TGTGCCAGTAGTATAGGACAGGGTGCCGGGGAGCTGTTTTTT
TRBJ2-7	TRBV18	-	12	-	CASSPSSQEQYF	TGTGCCAGCTCACCGTCGTCACAGGAGCAGTACTTC
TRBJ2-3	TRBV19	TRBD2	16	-	CASSGTSGSLSDTQYF	TGTGCCAGTAGTGGAACTAGCGGGAGCTTGTCGGATACGCAGTATTTT
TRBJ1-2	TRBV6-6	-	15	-	CASSYSPLRAGGYTF	TGTGCCAGCAGTTACTCTCCCCTCCGCGCGGGCGGCTACACCTTC
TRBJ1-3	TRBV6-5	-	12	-	CASSYGGNTIYF	TGTGCCAGCAGTTACGGGGGAAACACCATATATTTT
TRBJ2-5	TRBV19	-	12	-	CASSIDEETQYF	TGTGCCAGTAGTATAGATGAAGAGACCCAGTACTTC
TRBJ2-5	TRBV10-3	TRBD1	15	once	CAISTGTGDGETQYF	TGTGCCATCAGTACCGGGACAGGGGATGGGGAGACCCAGTACTTC
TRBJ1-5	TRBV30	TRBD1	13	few	CAWGRGVNQPQHF	TGTGCCTGGGGCAGGGGGGTAAATCAGCCCCAGCATTTT
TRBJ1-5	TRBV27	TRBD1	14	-	CASSLSTGKEPQHF	TGTGCCAGCAGTTTATCGACAGGGAAGGAGCCCCAGCATTTT
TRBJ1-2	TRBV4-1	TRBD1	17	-	CASSQSQEGAVPYGYTF	TGCGCCAGCAGCCAGTCCCAGGAGGGGGCTGTTCCCTATGGCTACACCTTC
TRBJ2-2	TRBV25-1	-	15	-	CASSDPSYYTGELFF	TGTGCCAGCAGTGACCCTTCTTACTACACCGGGGAGCTGTTTTTT
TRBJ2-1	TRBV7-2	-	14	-	CASSFAGVPNEQFF	TGTGCCAGCAGCTTTGCAGGGGTCCCCAATGAGCAGTTCTTC
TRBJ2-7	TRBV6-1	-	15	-	CASSEVAAGSYEQYF	TGTGCCAGCAGTGAAGTGGCAGCTGGCTCCTACGAGCAGTACTTC
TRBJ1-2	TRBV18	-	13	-	CASSPEGGLGYTF	TGTGCCAGCTCACCGGAGGGAGGACTTGGCTACACCTTC
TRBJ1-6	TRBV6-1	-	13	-	CASIRDQNSPLHF	TGTGCCAGCATTCGGGACCAAAATTCACCCCTCCACTTT
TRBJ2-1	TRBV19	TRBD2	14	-	CASRPGLAYNEQFF	TGTGCCAGTAGGCCGGGACTAGCTTACAATGAGCAGTTCTTC
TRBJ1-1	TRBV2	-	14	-	CASRTHDRNTEAFF	TGTGCCAGCAGGACACACGACAGGAACACTGAAGCTTTCTTT
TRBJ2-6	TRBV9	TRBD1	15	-	CASSVEGAGANVLTF	TGTGCCAGCAGCGTAGAGGGGGCCGGGGCCAACGTCCTGACTTTC
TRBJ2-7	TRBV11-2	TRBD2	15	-	CASSVLAGGPYEQYF	TGTGCCAGCAGCGTCCTAGCGGGAGGACCCTACGAGCAGTACTTC
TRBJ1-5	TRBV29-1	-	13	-	CSVGQGSNQPQHF	TGCAGCGTTGGCCAGGGAAGCAATCAGCCCCAGCATTTT
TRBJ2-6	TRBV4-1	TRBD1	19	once	CASSQEALDRYSGANVLTF	TGCGCCAGCAGCCAAGAGGCGTTGGACAGGTACTCTGGGGCCAACGTCCTGACTTTC
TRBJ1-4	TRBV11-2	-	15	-	CASSLGPLGTEKLFF	TGTGCCAGCAGCTTAGGGCCCCTCGGGACTGAAAAACTGTTTTTT
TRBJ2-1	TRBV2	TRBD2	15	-	CASRSTGTSPNEQFF	TGTGCCAGCAGGTCCACCGGGACTAGCCCCAATGAGCAGTTCTTC
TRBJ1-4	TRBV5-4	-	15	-	CASSLAGQSNEKLFF	TGTGCCAGCAGCTTGGCCGGACAGAGTAATGAAAAACTGTTTTTT
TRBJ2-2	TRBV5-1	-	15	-	CASSLVDANTGELFF	TGCGCCAGCAGCTTAGTGGACGCGAACACCGGGGAGCTGTTTTTT
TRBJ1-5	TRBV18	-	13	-	CASSPGENQPQHF	TGTGCCAGCTCGCCAGGGGAAAATCAGCCCCAGCATTTT